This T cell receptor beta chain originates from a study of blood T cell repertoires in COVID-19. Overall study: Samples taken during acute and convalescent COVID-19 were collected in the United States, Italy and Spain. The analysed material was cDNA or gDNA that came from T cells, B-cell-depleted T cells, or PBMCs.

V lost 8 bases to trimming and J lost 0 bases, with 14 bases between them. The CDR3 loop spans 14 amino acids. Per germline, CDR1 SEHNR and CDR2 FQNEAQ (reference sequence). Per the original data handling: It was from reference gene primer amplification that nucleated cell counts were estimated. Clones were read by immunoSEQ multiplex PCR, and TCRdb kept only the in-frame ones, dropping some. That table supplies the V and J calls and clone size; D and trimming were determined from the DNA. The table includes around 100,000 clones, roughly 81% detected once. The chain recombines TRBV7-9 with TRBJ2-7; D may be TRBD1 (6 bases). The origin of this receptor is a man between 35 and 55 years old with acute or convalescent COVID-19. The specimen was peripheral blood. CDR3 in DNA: TGTGCCAGCGGAAAAACAGGGAGCTCCTACGAGCAGTACTTC. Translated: CASGKTGSSYEQYF.